Below, 20 T cell receptor beta chains from the same sample are listed, as sequenced in a study of blood T cells in healthy people across ages. Primed by a sample-barcoded 5' primer and a J-beta primer mix, a second PCR proceeded for 7 to 11 cycles. TCRdb re-called the 5' RACE reads through MiXCR, storing one row per CDR3 protein. The sample lists 800,000 to 950,000 distinct CDR3 sequences, approximately 35% occurring once. The sample was blood. The receptors come from a man between 18 and 29 years old in good health.

This clonotype has ten or more counts. The chain joins TRBV20-1 to TRBJ1-2; 7 positions agree with TRBD1. Losses at the gene ends were 4 bases for V and 0 bases for J; bases not matched to a gene: 2. CDR3 length equals 13 residues. Germline V gene lookup returns CDR1 DFQATT and CDR2 SNEGSKA (reference sequence). CDR3 amino acids: CSATGQTNYGYTF. For the CDR3, the DNA is TGCAGTGCTACGGGACAGACTAACTATGGCTACACCTTC.

In the case of this clonotype: One end of the junction does not line up with germline, which may come from a read error. V is TRBV12-3 or TRBV12-4 and J is TRBJ1-2, with D perhaps TRBD1 (5 bases). The CDR3 runs to 21 residues. CDR3 coding DNA: TGTGCCCGCAGAACACTCCGGGACGGCGTGGTTTTTCTACCGAAAAACTATGGCTACACCTTC. Translating gives CARRTLRDGVVFLPKNYGYTF.

This clonotype has at least ten counts. The chain has TRBV12-3 or TRBV12-4 and TRBJ2-7, with D perhaps matching TRBD1 (5 bases). The V and J ends lost 5 bases and 0 bases respectively, with 8 bases between them. This CDR3 has 13 amino acids. As DNA, the CDR3 is TGTGCCAGCAGTCGACAGTCCTCCTACGAGCAGTACTTC. It encodes CASSRQSSYEQYF.

This clonotype is a singleton in its sample. The chain carries TRBV20-1 and TRBJ1-2, with D perhaps TRBD1 (5 bases). Germline V gene data show CDR1 as DFQATT and CDR2 as SNEGSKA (reference sequence). This CDR3 is built from 14 residues. Trimming removed 5 bases from V and 6 bases from J, with 19 bases in between. The CDR3 is CSALYRDLADGYTF. The CDR3 nucleotides read TGCAGTGCTCTCTACCGGGACCTTGCGGATGGCTACACCTTC.

About this clonotype itself: A single base separates this from a much larger clone, so it may be a read error. The genes are TRBV5-1 and TRBJ2-5; D not resolved. V lost 0 bases to trimming and J lost 11 bases, with 14 bases between them. The CDR3 length is 13 residues. Germline loops: CDR1 SGHRS, CDR2 YFSETQ. The CDR3 DNA sequence: TGCGCCAGCAGCTTGGACCGGCCGGATGAGCAGTACTTC. Its translation is CASSLDRPDEQYF.

This rearrangement joins TRBV6-1 to TRBJ1-1; no clear D gene. Per the germline V gene, CDR1 is MNHNS and CDR2 is SASEGT. The CDR3 extends over 13 amino acids. With 2 bases removed from V and 1 base from J, the gap between germline ends came to 5 bases. The CDR3 spells CASSELTNTEAFF. In nucleotides, the CDR3 is TGTGCCAGCAGTGAACTAACGAACACTGAAGCTTTCTTT.

On this clonotype: This may be a read error, as it is one base from a much larger clone. V and J are TRBV5-1 and TRBJ2-7, with unresolved D. Germline CDR1 reads SGHRS; CDR2 reads YFSETQ. The CDR3 loop spans 11 amino acids. CDR3 protein: CAGSQFYEQYF. The DNA for the CDR3 is TGCGCCGGCAGCCAATTCTACGAGCAGTACTTC.

The V and J genes are TRBV29-1 and TRBJ2-1, with 11 bases matching TRBD1. The last part of the DNA fits TRBJ2-7 better; the J call may be wrong. Per the germline V gene, CDR1 is SQVTM and CDR2 is ANQGSEA. The CDR3 runs to 13 residues. The CDR3, as DNA: TGCAGCGCCGGACAGGGGGCGAACAATGAGCAGTACTTC. Translation gives CSAGQGANNEQYF.

This clonotype has more than one count but fewer than ten. The chain has TRBV6-6 and TRBJ1-5; D remains unclear. The V and J ends lost 2 bases and 2 bases respectively, with 10 bases between them. The CDR3 covers 15 residues. Germline V gene data show CDR1 as MNHNY and CDR2 as SVGAGI (reference sequence). CDR3 bases: TGTGCCAGCAGTTACCGGGTCGTGGGCAATCAGCCCCAGCATTTT. Its translation: CASSYRVVGNQPQHF.

This clonotype appeared a single time. The chain joins TRBV20-1 to TRBJ2-7; D tentatively reads TRBD1 or TRBD2 (6 bases each). The J call may be in error: the DNA end matches TRBJ2-5 better. Germline V gene sequence: CDR1 DFQATT, CDR2 SNEGSKA (reference sequence). The CDR3 runs 13 residues. CDR3: CSAAPGGKETQYF. CDR3 nucleotide sequence: TGCAGTGCTGCCCCCGGGGGCAAAGAGACCCAGTACTTC.

The CDR3 loop is CASSQDLGGTEAFF. CDR3 in DNA: TGCGCCAGCAGCCAAGATCTCGGAGGCACTGAAGCTTTCTTT. The chain has TRBV4-3 and TRBJ1-1; D call uncertain. V was shortened by 0 bases and J by 4 bases, with 9 bases between the two germline ends. CDR3 length: 14 residues. Germline CDR1 is LGHNA and CDR2 is YSLEER.

This clonotype was seen more than once but under ten times. The J gene is TRBJ1-4, the V gene TRBV20-1; 12 bases map to TRBD1. The CDR3 covers 18 residues. The ends lost 4 bases at V and 8 bases at J; junction bases unmatched: 17. CDR1 DFQATT and CDR2 SNEGSKA come from the germline V gene (reference sequence). Here the CDR3 DNA reads TGCAGTGCTACGGCACCCGGGACAGGGGGCGCGGGAAGCGAAAAACTGTTTTTT. Protein product: CSATAPGTGGAGSEKLFF.

As concerns this clonotype: The junction differs from germline at one of its ends, possibly a read error. This chain connects TRBV4-1 to TRBJ1-5, with TRBD1 matching over 8 bases. This CDR3 is 18 amino acids long. Germline V gene lookup returns CDR1 MGHRA and CDR2 YSYEKL. CDR3 sequence reads: CASNQDLGTGSPRQPQHF. In DNA form, the CDR3 reads TGCGCCAGCAACCAAGACCTCGGGACAGGTAGCCCTCGGCAGCCCCAGCATTTT.

The chain links TRBV29-1 to TRBJ1-1, with D tentatively TRBD1 (5 bases). Trimming pared 0 bases from V and 0 bases from J, leaving 8 bases between. The length of the CDR3 is 14 residues. The V gene's germline CDR1 is SQVTM and CDR2 ANQGSEA. CDR3: CSVEEGAMNTEAFF. DNA of the CDR3: TGCAGCGTTGAAGAAGGGGCAATGAACACTGAAGCTTTCTTT.

The V gene is TRBV27, the J gene TRBJ2-3, with D perhaps matching TRBD1 (6 bases). Germline V CDR1 and CDR2: MNHEY, SMNVEV (reference sequence). The V and J ends lost 9 bases and 5 bases respectively, with 21 bases between them. This CDR3 is built from 15 residues. The chain's CDR3 is CASRDTGKSVDTQYF. In nucleotides, the CDR3 is TGTGCCAGTAGGGATACAGGGAAATCGGTAGATACGCAGTATTTT.

In regard to this clonotype: Being one base from a much bigger clone, this may be a read error. This chain connects TRBV3-1 to TRBJ2-5; D might be TRBD2 (6 bases). The CDR3 runs 14 residues. From germline, CDR1 is LGHDT and CDR2 YNNKEL (reference sequence). Trimming pared 0 bases from V and 4 bases from J, leaving 9 bases between. DNA of the CDR3: TGTGCCAGCAGCCAAGATAGGAGGGTAGAGACCCAGTACTTC. This gives the protein CASSQDRRVETQYF.

This clonotype has only a few counts. Written as DNA, the CDR3 is TGCAGTGCCCCTAGGGGGGATGAAGACTATGGCTACACCTTC. Its protein is CSAPRGDEDYGYTF. The rearrangement joins TRBV20-1 to TRBJ1-2, with D perhaps matching TRBD1 (6 bases). Trimming took off 6 bases at V and 3 bases at J, with 17 bases between the two ends. Looked up from germline, CDR1 is DFQATT and CDR2 is SNEGSKA (reference sequence). The CDR3 covers 14 residues.

The chain couples TRBV12-3 or TRBV12-4 to TRBJ1-2; no definite D call. CDR3 size: 13 residues. V was cut by 5 bases and J by 6 bases, with 13 bases left in between. The CDR3 DNA reads TGTGCCAGCAGTAAAACAGTACTGAATGGCTACACCTTC. It encodes CASSKTVLNGYTF.

This clonotype was picked up a small number of times. The chain combines TRBV12-3 or TRBV12-4 with TRBJ2-1, with 14 bases fitting TRBD2. The CDR3 sequence is 17 residues long. After removal of 3 bases from V and 1 base from J, the junction contained 2 bases not matched to a gene. In DNA, the CDR3 is TGTGCCAGCAGTTTCGGGACTAGCGGGGGTTCCTACAATGAGCAGTTCTTC. Protein: CASSFGTSGGSYNEQFF.

This clonotype appeared a few times. This chain connects TRBV6-5 to TRBJ1-1; no clear D gene. Trimming cost V 5 bases and J 3 bases, with 4 bases left between them. The CDR3 runs to 11 residues. The germline CDR1 and CDR2 sequences are MNHEY and SVGAGI. The chain's CDR3 is CASSDYTEAFF. The CDR3 nucleotides are TGTGCCAGCAGTGACTACACTGAAGCTTTCTTT.